Each of the 22 T cell receptor beta chains below was sequenced from the same sample in a study of T-cell reconstitution after alpha-beta-depleted transplantation in children. Unique molecular identifiers were built into the TCRbeta library. Via MiXCR, TCRdb re-called the PCR reads, giving one row per CDR3 protein. The sample yields 440,000 or so distinct CDR3 sequences, around two fifths seen once. Sequenced material: PBMCs, taken before TCRalphabeta/CD19-depleted stem cell transplant. Receptors were obtained from a girl aged 2 to 10 with aplastic anemia, due to receive a stem cell transplant.

V and J are TRBV10-2 and TRBJ2-1; D is uncertain. CDR1 WSHSY and CDR2 SAAADI come from the germline V gene. The CDR3 is 12 residues long. V was trimmed by 0 bases and J by 7 bases, leaving 4 bases between them. CDR3 in DNA: TGCGCCAGCAGTGAGTCTGTAAATGAGCAGTTCTTC. Its translation is CASSESVNEQFF.

This clonotype was detected many times. Compared with germline, one end of the junction differs, possibly owing to a read error. This chain uses TRBV5-1 with TRBJ2-5; 8 positions agree with TRBD1. The CDR3 spans 14 residues. CDR1 SGHRS and CDR2 YFSETQ come from the germline V gene. In DNA form, the CDR3 reads TGTGCCAGCAGTCCAGGACAGGGCCAAGAGACCCAGTACTTC. This encodes CASSPGQGQETQYF.

The chain links TRBV10-3 to TRBJ1-1, with D uncertain. Trimming removed 6 bases at V and 3 bases at J, with 8 bases between. The CDR3 spans 12 residues. The germline V gene encodes CDR1 ENHRY and CDR2 SYGVKD. CDR3 sequence (DNA): TGTGCCATCAGCGCGGCCGACACTGAAGCTTTCTTT. Its translation is CAISAADTEAFF.

This clonotype was recorded a few times. The chain is built from TRBV28 and TRBJ1-5; D perhaps matches TRBD1 (5 bases). Germline V gene lookup returns CDR1 MDHEN and CDR2 SYDVKM. The length of the CDR3 is 14 residues. V was pared by 1 base and J by 5 bases, with 9 bases between. CDR3 loop: CASSLSGNYQPQHF. The CDR3 nucleotides read TGTGCCAGCAGTTTATCAGGGAATTATCAGCCCCAGCATTTT.

This clonotype occurred many times. The chain uses TRBV12-3 or TRBV12-4 and TRBJ2-5; 7 nucleotides line up with TRBD1. V lost 6 bases to trimming and J lost 1 base; unmatched junction nucleotides: 5. This CDR3 is built from 14 residues. Here the CDR3 DNA reads TGTGCCAGCAGGAGGGACAGCTCCCAAGAGACCCAGTACTTC. It translates to CASRRDSSQETQYF.

In its sample, this clonotype was seen many times. V usage is TRBV20-1 and J usage is TRBJ2-7; no definite D call. Germline V gene data show CDR1 as DFQATT and CDR2 as SNEGSKA (reference sequence). The V and J ends lost 6 bases and 6 bases respectively, with 24 bases between them. This CDR3 region has 15 residues. The DNA of the CDR3 is TGCAGTGCCCCATCCCCCCCTAGTCCATCTATCGAGCAGTACTTC. It translates to CSAPSPPSPSIEQYF.

This clonotype was seen at least ten times. The gene calls are TRBV7-9 and TRBJ1-4; no clear D gene. V was cut by 5 bases and J by 8 bases, with 9 bases left in between. In germline, CDR1 is SEHNR, CDR2 FQNEAQ (reference sequence). The length of the CDR3 is 12 residues. CDR3 in DNA: TGTGCCAGCAGCCCCCACGGGGAAAAACTGTTTTTT. Residues: CASSPHGEKLFF.

The chain couples TRBV7-8 to TRBJ2-7; D is unresolved. CDR1 and CDR2 (germline): SGHVS, FQNEAQ. The CDR3 length is 13 residues. V dropped 4 bases and J dropped 4 bases, with 11 bases sitting between them. The CDR3 nucleotides read TGTGCCAGCAGCTCCTCCCTATGGTACGAGCAGTACTTC. This codes for CASSSSLWYEQYF.

A few counts support this clonotype. The chain employs TRBV9 and TRBJ2-5; D remains ambiguous. Germline V gives CDR1 SGDLS, CDR2 YYNGEE. This CDR3 comprises 13 residues. With 0 bases removed from V and 3 bases from J, the gap between germline ends came to 6 bases. CDR3 DNA sequence: TGTGCCAGCAGCGTAGGCGATAAAGAGACCCAGTACTTC. It encodes CASSVGDKETQYF.

The CDR3 spells CASSLGSAGSGEQYF. Written as DNA, the CDR3 is TGTGCCAGCAGCTTAGGCTCAGCGGGATCGGGCGAGCAGTACTTC. The genes are TRBV7-9 and TRBJ2-7, with TRBD2 matching 7 bases. After removal of 1 base from V and 6 bases from J, the junction contained 9 bases not matched to a gene. The CDR3 has 15 amino acids. CDR1 SEHNR and CDR2 FQNEAQ come from the germline V gene (reference sequence).

This chain uses TRBV5-1 with TRBJ1-1, with 9 nucleotides matching TRBD1. Germline lookup yields CDR1 SGHRS and CDR2 YFSETQ. This CDR3 is built from 18 residues. The ends lost 4 bases at V and 1 base at J; junction bases unmatched: 14. The CDR3 DNA is TGCGCCAGCAGCATCTATCCGGACAGGGGAGGAAAGAACACTGAAGCTTTCTTT. It encodes CASSIYPDRGGKNTEAFF.

This clonotype was counted a few times. The chain carries TRBV27 and TRBJ2-7, with TRBD1 identical over 12 bases. V lost 5 bases and J lost 6; bases outside the gene matches: 8. CDR3 length equals 15 residues. Germline V gene data show CDR1 as MNHEY and CDR2 as SMNVEV (reference sequence). CDR3 region: CASSTPGQGAREQYF. As DNA, the CDR3 is TGTGCCAGCAGTACCCCGGGACAGGGGGCGCGCGAGCAGTACTTC.

This chain joins TRBV29-1 and TRBJ2-1; TRBD2 matches at 9 bases. CDR3 length: 18 amino acids. J lost 8 bases, V lost 7 bases, and 24 bases had no gene match. Germline values: CDR1 SQVTM, CDR2 ANQGSEA. The CDR3 nucleotides are TGCAGCGCGAAGGTGCAACTAGCGGGCCTATCCTTCCTCGATGAGCAGTTCTTC. It encodes CSAKVQLAGLSFLDEQFF.

This rearrangement joins TRBV6-1 to TRBJ1-2; D is possibly TRBD1 (5 bases). Germline CDR1 reads MNHNS; CDR2 reads SASEGT. This CDR3 is built from 13 residues. V was clipped by 4 bases and J by 7 bases, with 13 bases between them. CDR3 bases: TGTGCCAGCAGTGCATCAGGGAGCATTGGCTACACCTTC. This codes for CASSASGSIGYTF.

This clonotype appeared many times. The chain has TRBV11-2 and TRBJ2-1; the D gene is possibly TRBD2 (6 bases). This CDR3 region has 15 residues. Germline V gives CDR1 SGHAT, CDR2 FQNNGV. V lost 0 bases and J 6 bases, leaving 12 bases between the germline ends. Here the CDR3 DNA reads TGTGCCAGCAGCTTAGAAGGAGGGTGGGGCAATGAGCAGTTCTTC. Translated, it gives CASSLEGGWGNEQFF.

This clonotype has ten or more counts. The chain recombines TRBV3-1 with TRBJ2-3; 7 bases are shared with TRBD2. V shed 1 base and J 4 bases; nucleotides not matched to a gene: 8. Germline V CDR1 and CDR2: LGHDT, YNNKEL (reference sequence). CDR3 size: 16 residues. The CDR3 loop is CASSQVGRSGADTQYF. CDR3 in DNA: TGTGCCAGCAGCCAAGTGGGTAGGAGCGGGGCAGATACGCAGTATTTT.

The gene calls are TRBV7-9 and TRBJ2-2; 12 nucleotides line up with TRBD2. Germline lookup yields CDR1 SEHNR and CDR2 FQNEAQ (reference sequence). Trimming at V came to 5 bases and at J to 4 bases, leaving 8 bases not matched to a gene. The CDR3 totals 17 residues. The CDR3 here is CASSETSGRLGTGELFF. DNA of the CDR3: TGTGCCAGCAGCGAAACTAGCGGGAGGCTCGGCACCGGGGAGCTGTTTTTT.

J is TRBJ2-7 and V is TRBV30; D is unresolved. Trimming removed 4 bases at V and 2 bases at J, with 9 bases between. CDR1 is GTSNPN and CDR2 is SVGIG in the germline V gene (reference sequence). The CDR3 spans 12 residues. The chain's CDR3 is CAWTASPYEQYF. CDR3 DNA: TGTGCCTGGACAGCCAGCCCCTACGAGCAGTACTTC. Supplemented by reference TRBV30 and TRBJ2-7, the full variable domain reads SQTIHQWPATLVQPVGSPLSLECTVEGTSNPNLYWYRQAAGRGLQLLFYSVGIGQISSEVPQNLSASRPQDRQFILSSKKLLLSDSGFYLCAWTASPYEQYFGPGTRLTVT.

The chain has TRBV28 and TRBJ2-1, with 7 bases that match TRBD1. With 5 bases clipped from V and 3 bases from J, the junction kept 7 bases outside the gene matches. The CDR3 totals 15 residues. Per the germline V gene, CDR1 is MDHEN and CDR2 is SYDVKM. CDR3 in DNA: TGTGCCAGCAGTCGGACAGGATTTAACTACAATGAGCAGTTCTTC. Its translation is CASSRTGFNYNEQFF.

The chain is built from TRBV29-1 and TRBJ1-2; D gene unclear. V was trimmed by 4 bases and J by 0 bases, leaving 18 bases between them. Germline CDR1 reads SQVTM; CDR2 reads ANQGSEA. The CDR3 contains 16 residues. CDR3 nucleotides: TGCAGCGTTGCGCCGGTCCAGGCCCCTGCTAACTATGGCTACACCTTC. Encoded protein: CSVAPVQAPANYGYTF.

The chain couples TRBV20-1 to TRBJ2-5, with D perhaps matching TRBD2 (6 bases). The CDR3 covers 15 residues. V shed 3 bases and J shed 2 bases, with 16 bases lying between them. The germline CDR1 and CDR2 sequences are DFQATT and SNEGSKA (reference sequence). The CDR3, as DNA: TGCAGTGCTAGCCGGAGGTTGACTAGGCAAGAGACCCAGTACTTC. It is translated as CSASRRLTRQETQYF.

The rearrangement joins TRBV20-1 to TRBJ1-5; D is possibly TRBD1 (5 bases). The CDR3 totals 13 residues. CDR1 DFQATT and CDR2 SNEGSKA come from the germline V gene (reference sequence). Trimming took 3 bases from V and 3 from J, leaving 9 bases between them. The CDR3 loop is CSASRVNNQPQHF. The DNA of the CDR3 is TGCAGTGCTAGCAGGGTTAACAATCAGCCCCAGCATTTT.